This section outlines one T cell receptor (beta chain) sequence together with its context. CDR3 length: 14 residues. Trimming at V came to 6 bases and at J to 4 bases, leaving 7 bases not matched to a gene. Per the germline V gene, CDR1 is LNHDA and CDR2 is SQIVND (reference sequence). These data are taken from a study of blood T cell repertoires in COVID-19. At the level of the study: Samples representing acute and convalescent COVID-19 were sourced from the United States, Italy and Spain. PBMCs, B-cell-depleted T cells, or T cells provided the cDNA or gDNA that made up the material.

Authors' analysis steps: Cell counts per sample came from amplifying reference gene primers. Libraries were prepared by immunoSEQ multiplex PCR; TCRdb keeps only in-frame clonotypes and omits some of them. V and J calls plus clone size are reproduced from that table; the DNA served to infer D and trimming. The repertoire holds about 130,000 clones, with 78% as singletons. The genes are TRBV19 and TRBJ2-7, with 9 positions matching TRBD1. The sample comprised peripheral blood. The sequence came from a man aged 55-75 years who had recovered from COVID-19. The CDR3 sequence: CASRKGQGIYEQYF. CDR3 coding DNA: TGTGCCAGTAGGAAAGGACAGGGGATATACGAGCAGTACTTC. The full variable domain, in which reference TRBV19 and TRBJ2-7 provide the parts outside the CDR3, is DGGITQSPKYLFRKEGQNVTLSCEQNLNHDAMYWYRQDPGQGLRLIYYSQIVNDFQKGDIAEGYSVSREKKESFPLTVTSAQKNPTAFYLCASRKGQGIYEQYFGPGTRLTVT.